This TCR beta chain originates from a study of early stage breast cancer tumors. Study in general: Of 15 to 20 invasive breast tumors, fewer than 13 were hormone receptor-positive, HER2-negative. Findings and limits, study-wide: Compared with adjacent normal breast, tumors showed around 2.5-fold denser, more clonal T cells. Functional markers like CD4, CD8 and FOXP3 were missed in bulk sequencing. Commonly generated sequences made up most enriched TCRB sequences shared between patients.

Per germline, CDR1 SGHTA and CDR2 FQGTGA. J gave up 2 bases and V 5 bases, and 4 bases lay outside the gene matches. CDR3 size: 16 residues. Using immunoSEQ multiplex PCR, the repertoire was profiled, and TCRdb retains in-frame clones only, with some absent. The data show around 41,000 clones, with about 73% seen just once and around 6.7% held by the top ten. As to this clone: What it binds is unknown.

The sequenced sample was blood. The clonotype originates from a person aged 50-59 years with breast cancer. The chain links TRBV7-3 to TRBJ2-2, with 11 positions matching TRBD2. CDR3 protein: CASSQTSGANTGELFF. Here the CDR3 DNA reads TGTGCCAGCAGCCAGACTAGCGGGGCCAACACCGGGGAGCTGTTTTTT.